The 16 T cell receptor beta chains below come from one sample, sequenced in a study of CD8+CD57+ T cells in acquired aplastic anemia. The TCR beta profiling, which covered VDJ combination and CDR3 sequence, was carried out using genomic DNA as the template. One entry per CDR3 protein, called by TCRdb with MiXCR from the reads. The sample has 90,000 to 130,000 distinct CDR3 sequences; around half are singletons. The source material was sorted CD4+, CD8+, or CD8+CD57+ T cells (not recorded which) from PBMCs. Receptors originate from a human donor in good health, serving as a control.

This clonotype was detected ten times or more. This chain connects TRBV20-1 to TRBJ2-3; 7 bases are a match to TRBD2. This CDR3 has 17 residues. Trimming at V came to 3 bases and at J to 6 bases, leaving 18 bases not matched to a gene. CDR1 is DFQATT and CDR2 is SNEGSKA in the germline V gene (reference sequence). The CDR3 DNA reads TGCAGTGCTAGTGTTTCGGCTAGCGGACGGTTGGGGGATACGCAGTATTTT. Protein sequence: CSASVSASGRLGDTQYF.

This clonotype was picked up a small number of times. The rearrangement uses TRBV15 and TRBJ2-7; D is unresolved. The CDR3 runs 14 residues. Trimming took off 3 bases at V and 6 bases at J, with 15 bases between the two ends. Germline values: CDR1 LNHNV, CDR2 YYDKDF (reference sequence). The CDR3: CATSSDLSGFEQYF. The DNA for the CDR3 is TGTGCCACCAGCAGTGACCTCAGTGGTTTCGAGCAGTACTTC.

The V and J genes are TRBV7-2 and TRBJ2-7; the D gene could be TRBD1 or TRBD2 (6 bases each). V was pared by 1 base and J by 6 bases, with 10 bases between. Germline values: CDR1 SGHTA, CDR2 FQGNSA. This CDR3 comprises 13 residues. The CDR3 sequence is CASSLVQGGEQYF. The CDR3 coding sequence is TGTGCCAGCAGCTTAGTACAGGGAGGCGAGCAGTACTTC.

This clonotype has just a few counts. One end of the junction is discordant with germline, which a read error may explain. V gene TRBV15 combines with J gene TRBJ2-3; 9 nucleotides agree with TRBD1. Germline V gene sequence: CDR1 LNHNV, CDR2 YYDKDF (reference sequence). This CDR3 region has 14 residues. CDR3 amino acids: CATSRDRGTDTQYF. The CDR3 bases are TGTGCCACTAGCAGGGACAGGGGCACAGATACGCAGTATTTT. Full variable domain (outside the CDR3, taken from reference TRBV15 and TRBJ2-3): DAMVIQNPRYQVTQFGKPVTLSCSQTLNHNVMYWYQQKSSQAPKLLFHYYDKDFNNEADTPDNFQSRRPNTSFCFLDIRSPGLGDTAMYLCATSRDRGTDTQYFGPGTRLTVL.

This clonotype appeared many times. This rearrangement joins TRBV10-2 to TRBJ2-5; 8 bases fit TRBD2. The CDR3 contains 14 residues. The V and J ends lost 3 bases and 2 bases, in that order; junction bases with no gene match: 2. Germline V gives CDR1 WSHSY, CDR2 SAAADI. CDR3 in amino acids: CASSDLAGQETQYF. Written as DNA, the CDR3 is TGCGCCAGCAGTGATCTAGCGGGTCAAGAGACCCAGTACTTC.

The rearrangement uses TRBV24-1 and TRBJ1-2; D might be TRBD1 (6 bases). CDR3 length: 12 amino acids. The germline V gene encodes CDR1 KGHDR and CDR2 SFDVKD. Trimming removed 2 bases at V and 13 bases at J, with 13 bases between. The CDR3 DNA reads as TGTGCCACCAGTGATTCCGGACAGAGAGCCACCTTC. This translates into CATSDSGQRATF.

V usage is TRBV7-8 and J usage is TRBJ2-1; D gene unclear. The CDR3 spans 14 residues. Trimming stripped 5 bases from V and 8 bases from J, with 16 bases between. Germline V CDR1 and CDR2: SGHVS, FQNEAQ. The CDR3 DNA is TGTGCCAGCAGCCCCCAGTCCAGTTGGGATGAGCAGTTCTTC. It specifies CASSPQSSWDEQFF.

The V and J genes are TRBV19 and TRBJ2-1; 8 bases match TRBD2. Trimming cost V 3 bases and J 2 bases; bases outside gene matches: 3. CDR3 size: 15 residues. CDR1 LNHDA and CDR2 SQIVND come from the germline V gene (reference sequence). The CDR3 coding sequence is TGTGCCAGTAGTATCACGGGAGGGCCCTACAATGAGCAGTTCTTC. As protein: CASSITGGPYNEQFF.

In its sample, this clonotype was seen a few times. This chain connects TRBV19 to TRBJ2-3; D ambiguous. V lost 6 bases, J lost 4 bases, and 14 bases lay in between. From germline, CDR1 is LNHDA and CDR2 SQIVND (reference sequence). There are 14 residues in the CDR3. The CDR3 nucleotides read TGTGCCAGTAGCCTCGAAGGGTTCGCAGATACGCAGTATTTT. This sequence encodes CASSLEGFADTQYF.

CDR3 coding DNA: TGTGCCAGCAGCTTAGATGGGACTAGCGGGGGAGGCACAGATACGCAGTATTTT. This gives the protein CASSLDGTSGGGTDTQYF. V is TRBV13 and J is TRBJ2-3; 14 nucleotides align to TRBD2. V was pared by 1 base and J by 1 base, with 4 bases of the junction left unmatched. This CDR3 is built from 18 residues. Germline values: CDR1 PRHDT, CDR2 FYEKMQ (reference sequence). The full variable domain, in which reference TRBV13 and TRBJ2-3 provide the parts outside the CDR3, is AAGVIQSPRHLIKEKRETATLKCYPIPRHDTVYWYQQGPGQDPQFLISFYEKMQSDKGSIPDRFSAQQFSDYHSELNMSSLELGDSALYFCASSLDGTSGGGTDTQYFGPGTRLTVL.

The rearrangement uses TRBV19 and TRBJ2-7, with D uncertain. Trimming shortened V by 3 bases and J by 3 bases, and 15 bases separated the two germline ends. The CDR3 spans 15 residues. CDR1 and CDR2 (germline): LNHDA, SQIVND (reference sequence). The CDR3 DNA follows: TGTGCCAGTAGTATTCGAACGGCCACGAACTACGAGCAGTACTTC. Translating gives CASSIRTATNYEQYF.

This clonotype was observed at least ten times. This chain uses TRBV2 with TRBJ1-2; D is unresolved. V was shortened by 1 base and J by 5 bases, with 11 bases between the two germline ends. Germline V CDR1 and CDR2: SNHLY, FYNNEI. The length of the CDR3 is 14 residues. CDR3 in DNA: TGTGCCAGCAGTGAAGGTATCCGGGAGTATGGCTACACCTTC. Translation: CASSEGIREYGYTF. Variable domain in full (rest from reference TRBV2 and TRBJ1-2): EPEVTQTPSHQVTQMGQEVILRCVPISNHLYFYWYRQILGQKVEFLVSFYNNEISEKSEIFDDQFSVERPDGSNFTLKIRSTKLEDSAMYFCASSEGIREYGYTFGSGTRLTVV.

The chain couples TRBV29-1 to TRBJ1-1; D is possibly TRBD1 (6 bases). V gave up 8 bases and J gave up 7 bases, with 17 bases separating them. The length of the CDR3 is 12 residues. The germline V gene has CDR1 SQVTM and CDR2 ANQGSEA. The CDR3 coding sequence is TGCAGCCTTACGCGGGGGGCATATGAAGCTTTCTTT. Its protein product is CSLTRGAYEAFF.

The chain joins TRBV20-1 to TRBJ2-7, with D maybe TRBD1 (6 bases). Germline CDR1 reads DFQATT; CDR2 reads SNEGSKA (reference sequence). V was shortened by 1 base and J by 4 bases, with 11 bases between the two germline ends. The CDR3 runs to 13 residues. Here the CDR3 reads CSARAGTQYEQYF. Written as DNA, the CDR3 is TGCAGTGCTAGAGCCGGGACACAATACGAGCAGTACTTC.

This clonotype was counted ten times or more. This rearrangement joins TRBV4-1 to TRBJ2-2; possible D gene TRBD1, 6 bases. Trimming removed 4 bases from V and 5 bases from J, with 11 bases in between. The germline V gene encodes CDR1 MGHRA and CDR2 YSYEKL. CDR3 size: 14 residues. The DNA of the CDR3 is TGCGCCAGCAGCCCGCTACAGGGAACCGGGGAGCTGTTTTTT. This sequence encodes CASSPLQGTGELFF.

This chain's CDR3 is CASSPGAGRAGELFF. The CDR3, as DNA: TGTGCCAGCAGCCCCGGGGCAGGGAGGGCCGGGGAGCTGTTTTTT. The chain is built from TRBV2 and TRBJ2-2; TRBD2 agrees at 7 bases. Per germline, CDR1 SNHLY and CDR2 FYNNEI. V trimming: 6 bases; J trimming: 6 bases; junction bases outside the gene matches: 10. The CDR3 has 15 residues.